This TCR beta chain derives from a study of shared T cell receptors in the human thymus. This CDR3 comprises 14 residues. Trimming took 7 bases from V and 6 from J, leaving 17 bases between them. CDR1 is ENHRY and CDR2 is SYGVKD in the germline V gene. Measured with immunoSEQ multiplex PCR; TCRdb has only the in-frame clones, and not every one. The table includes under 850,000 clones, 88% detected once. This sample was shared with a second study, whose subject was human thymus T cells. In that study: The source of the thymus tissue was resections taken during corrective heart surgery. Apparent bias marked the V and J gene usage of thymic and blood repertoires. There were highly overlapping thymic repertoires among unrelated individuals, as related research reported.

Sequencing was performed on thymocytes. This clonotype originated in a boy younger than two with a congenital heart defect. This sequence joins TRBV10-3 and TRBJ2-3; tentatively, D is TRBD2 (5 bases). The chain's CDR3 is CAIMGKMGVDTQYF. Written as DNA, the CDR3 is TGTGCCATCATGGGTAAAATGGGAGTGGATACGCAGTATTTT.